Below, 16 T cell receptor beta chains from the same sample are listed, as sequenced in a study of T cell clonality in common variable immunodeficiency (dated by TCRdb to the mid-2010s). Library preparation used the immunoSEQ multiplex PCR assay. Entries here come from immuneACCESS through TCRdb and include only in-frame sequences with V and J called. Some clones fail to appear in such tables; in the studies checked, an unresolved V gene covers under half of the shortfall, and the cause of the remainder is unknown. Across this sample, about 35,000 clones were tabulated and none appeared just once. Roughly 2.9% of the sample is taken by the ten largest. Sequencing was done on a sample of peripheral blood mononuclear cells. These receptors came from a person aged 18 to 70 in good health.

This clone has a count of ten or more. CDR3 sequence: CSVGTGTGGLEQYF. CDR3 DNA (partial): TGCAGCGTTGGAACCGGGACAGGGGGCCTCGAG. This chain joins TRBV29-1 and TRBJ2-7; TRBD1 matches at 12 bases. The CDR3 is cut off 3 residues early in the read; its end comes from the germline J gene. V shed 4 bases, J shed 6 bases, and the junction held 7 bases outside the gene matches. The CDR3 is 14 amino acids. Germline V lookup: CDR1 SQVTM, CDR2 ANQGSEA.

This clone was recorded at least ten times. Read data end 3 residues before the CDR3 end; the end is taken from the germline J gene. V and J are TRBV19 and TRBJ1-5, with TRBD1 identical over 7 bases. V shed 5 bases and J 7 bases; nucleotides not matched to a gene: 5. Germline CDR1 and CDR2: LNHDA and SQIVND (reference sequence). The CDR3 extends over 13 amino acids. CDR3 amino acids: CASSEQGRQPQHF. The CDR3 DNA, read in part, is TGTGCCAGTAGTGAACAGGGGCGGCAGCCC.

The table lists this clone with many counts. The DNA ends 3 residues before the CDR3 does, and the rest of the CDR3 is filled in from the germline J gene. This sequence joins TRBV20-1 and TRBJ1-4; D remains ambiguous. V lost 0 bases to trimming and J lost 6 bases, with 14 bases between them. Germline V CDR1 and CDR2: DFQATT, SNEGSKA (reference sequence). The CDR3 length is 15 residues. The CDR3 is CSARDRSDYDEKLFF. The part of the CDR3 DNA that was read is TGCAGTGCTAGAGATCGGAGTGACTATGATGAAAAA.

This clone came up many times. The CDR3 end is not reached by the read, which stops 3 residues before it; the germline J gene fills it in. The V gene is TRBV2, the J gene TRBJ2-7; D may be TRBD1 (6 bases). Germline V CDR1 and CDR2: SNHLY, FYNNEI. The CDR3 consists of 12 residues. V was clipped by 8 bases and J by 2 bases, with 10 bases between them. The chain's CDR3 is CASGQTTYEQYF. The sequenced CDR3 bases are TGTGCCAGCGGACAGACTACCTACGAG.

This clone has ten or more counts. The CDR3 is cut off 3 residues early in the read; its end comes from the germline J gene. The chain recombines TRBV20-1 with TRBJ2-7; D is possibly TRBD2 (6 bases). The CDR3 runs 13 residues. V lost 3 bases and J 2 bases, leaving 11 bases between the germline ends. CDR1 is DFQATT, CDR2 SNEGSKA, per germline (reference sequence). The part of the CDR3 DNA that was read is TGCAGTGCTAGCCCGCAGCGGGCCTACGAG. Encoded protein: CSASPQRAYE. The full CDR3 reads CSASPQRAYEQYF.

This clone was observed at least ten times. The CDR3 goes on 3 residues after the read ends, and that part is filled in from the germline J gene. The V gene is TRBV20-1, the J gene TRBJ2-3; 8 bases match TRBD1. The CDR3 has 15 residues. Germline values: CDR1 DFQATT, CDR2 SNEGSKA (reference sequence). CDR3 sequence: CSAPPQGQVGETQYF. CDR3 DNA (partial): TGCAGTGCTCCACCCCAGGGACAGGTAGGAGAGACG.

Ten or more counts support this clone. The CDR3 is cut off 3 residues early in the read; its end comes from the germline J gene. V usage is TRBV6-4 and J usage is TRBJ1-1; 7 bases are shared with TRBD1. CDR3 length: 16 residues. CDR1 MRHNA and CDR2 SNTAGT come from the germline V gene. With 4 bases clipped from V and 1 base from J, the junction kept 9 bases outside the gene matches. The sequenced CDR3 bases are TGTGCCAGCAGTGGGAATGACAGGGCCCCGAACACTGAA. This gives the protein CASSGNDRAPNTE. The full-length CDR3 reads as CASSGNDRAPNTEAFF.

This clone was seen ten or more times. The DNA ends 3 residues before the CDR3 does, and the rest of the CDR3 is filled in from the germline J gene. The rearrangement uses TRBV30 and TRBJ2-1, with 7 bases that match TRBD2. Trimming cost V 4 bases and J 3 bases; bases outside gene matches: 9. Looked up from germline, CDR1 is GTSNPN and CDR2 is SVGIG (reference sequence). This CDR3 is 15 amino acids long. The DNA read from the CDR3 is TGTGCCTGGAATGAGGGCGGGAGTCGCTACAATGAG. It is translated as CAWNEGGSRYNE. The whole CDR3 is CAWNEGGSRYNEQFF.

This clone has a count of ten or more. Sequencing ends 3 residues short of the CDR3 end; the germline J gene provides the rest. The chain links TRBV30 to TRBJ2-4, with D possibly TRBD2 on 6 matching bases. This CDR3 spans 13 amino acids. Trimming shortened V by 2 bases and J by 8 bases, and 13 bases separated the two germline ends. Germline lookup yields CDR1 GTSNPN and CDR2 SVGIG (reference sequence). Partial CDR3 DNA: TGTGCCTGGAGTCGGGCCCCGGGGGACATT. It translates to CAWSRAPGDI. The entire CDR3 protein reads CAWSRAPGDIQYF.

In this sample, this clone turned up many times. CDR3 DNA (partial): TGTGCCAGCAGCTTAGAGGTTATGATA. It encodes CASSLEVMI. The whole CDR3 sequence is CASSLEVMIAFF. The chain couples TRBV7-9 to TRBJ1-1; D gene unclear. Coverage ceases 3 residues before the CDR3 finishes, and the germline J gene fills in the end. Germline V gene sequence: CDR1 SEHNR, CDR2 FQNEAQ (reference sequence). This CDR3 has 12 residues.

Notes on this clone: Read sequence stops 3 residues before the CDR3 end, and the germline J gene provides the missing end. The rearrangement links TRBV19 to TRBJ2-3; D might be TRBD2 (5 bases). The CDR3 is made up of 13 amino acids. Trimming removed 3 bases at V and 4 bases at J, with 8 bases between. Per germline, CDR1 LNHDA and CDR2 SQIVND (reference sequence). The CDR3 loop reads CASSMPGADTQYF. Partial CDR3 DNA: TGTGCCAGTAGTATGCCCGGGGCAGATACG.

This clone has ten or more counts. The sequence runs out 3 residues before the end of the CDR3; the remainder is reconstructed from the germline J gene. The V and J genes are TRBV20-1 and TRBJ1-2, with D tentatively TRBD1 (5 bases). CDR3 length: 14 amino acids. Germline CDR1 DFQATT, CDR2 SNEGSKA (reference sequence). The part of the CDR3 DNA that was read is TGCAGTGCTAGGCCTAATAAGGGACTAGAGGGC. Protein: CSARPNKGLEG. The CDR3, in full, reads CSARPNKGLEGYTF.

This clone was seen ten or more times. The sequenced part of the CDR3 DNA is TGTGCCAGCTCACCTTCGGAGGCCCTAGCGGGAGATAACGAG. It is translated as CASSPSEALAGDNE. In full, the CDR3 is CASSPSEALAGDNEQYF. V is TRBV18 and J is TRBJ2-7, with 10 positions matching TRBD2. Read data end 3 residues before the CDR3 end; the end is taken from the germline J gene. CDR3 size: 17 residues. With 3 bases clipped from V and 5 bases from J, the junction kept 13 bases outside the gene matches. Germline-derived CDR1 and CDR2 are KGHSH and LQKENI.

This clone was seen repeatedly, ten times or more. The read ends 3 residues early relative to the CDR3; the germline J gene fills the gap. This chain joins TRBV7-7 and TRBJ2-1, with TRBD1 matching 9 bases. The CDR3 runs to 16 residues. V lost 5 bases to trimming and J lost 2 bases; unmatched junction nucleotides: 7. Germline assignment: CDR1 SSHAT and CDR2 FNYEAQ (reference sequence). Here the CDR3 reads CASSPSGQGPYNEQFF. Partial CDR3 DNA: TGTGCCAGCAGCCCATCGGGACAGGGTCCCTACAATGAG. The variable domain in full, completed from reference TRBV7-7 and TRBJ2-1, reads GAGVSQSPRYKVTKRGQDVTLRCDPISSHATLYWYQQALGQGPEFLTYFNYEAQPDKSGLPSDRFSAERPEGSISTLTIQRTEQRDSAMYRCASSPSGQGPYNEQFFGPGTRLTVL.

This clone was observed many times. The sequenced fragment ends 3 residues before the CDR3 boundary, so the rest is inferred from the germline J gene. The chain joins TRBV18 to TRBJ2-5; D perhaps matches TRBD2 (6 bases). Trimming shortened V by 0 bases and J by 4 bases, and 12 bases separated the two germline ends. CDR3 size: 15 residues. CDR1 KGHSH and CDR2 LQKENI come from the germline V gene. This chain's CDR3 is CASSPPASVRETQYF. Partial CDR3 DNA: TGTGCCAGCTCACCACCGGCTAGCGTGAGAGAGACC.

Many counts were recorded for this clone. The read ends 3 residues before the CDR3 terminus; that terminus is restored from the germline J gene. The chain uses TRBV7-2 and TRBJ1-5; TRBD1 agrees at 7 bases. The trim removed 4 bases at V and 9 bases at J, leaving 3 bases unmatched. The CDR3 runs 12 residues. Germline V gives CDR1 SGHTA, CDR2 FQGNSA. CDR3 DNA, as far as it was read: TGTGCCAGCAGCTCCCAGGGGGGGCCC. Protein sequence: CASSSQGGP. The entire CDR3 protein is CASSSQGGPQHF.